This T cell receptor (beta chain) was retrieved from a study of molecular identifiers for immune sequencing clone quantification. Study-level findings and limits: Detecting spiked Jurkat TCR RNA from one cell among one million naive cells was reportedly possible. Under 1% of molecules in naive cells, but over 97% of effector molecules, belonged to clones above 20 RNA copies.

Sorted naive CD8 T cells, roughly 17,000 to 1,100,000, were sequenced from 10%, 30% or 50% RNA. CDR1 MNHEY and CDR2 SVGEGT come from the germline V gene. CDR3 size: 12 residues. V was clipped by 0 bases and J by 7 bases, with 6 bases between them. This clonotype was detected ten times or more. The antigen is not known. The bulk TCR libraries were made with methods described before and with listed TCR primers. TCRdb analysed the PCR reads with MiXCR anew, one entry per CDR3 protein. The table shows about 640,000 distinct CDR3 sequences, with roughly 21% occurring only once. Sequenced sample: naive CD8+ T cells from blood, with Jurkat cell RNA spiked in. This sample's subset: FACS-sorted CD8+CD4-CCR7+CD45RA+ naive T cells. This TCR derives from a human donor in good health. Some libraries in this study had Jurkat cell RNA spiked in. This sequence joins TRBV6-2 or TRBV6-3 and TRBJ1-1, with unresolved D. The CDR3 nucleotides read TGTGCCAGCAGTTACTCCGCCGTTGAAGCTTTCTTT. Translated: CASSYSAVEAFF.